Included here is one T cell receptor beta chain sequence, with context. Study processing details: Counts of nucleated cells, estimated from reference gene primer amplification, were obtained. The repertoire was sequenced with immunoSEQ multiplex PCR; TCRdb's copy has only in-frame clones and lacks some. The DNA was the basis for D and trimming; V, J and clone size are from that table. The repertoire includes around 120,000 clones, over 75% of them detected once, and about 11% sits in the top ten. This specimen belongs to a study of blood T cell repertoires in COVID-19. In the study overall: COVID-19 samples from acute and convalescent phases originated in the United States, Italy and Spain. T cells, B-cell-depleted T cells, or PBMCs supplied cDNA or gDNA.

CDR3 length equals 15 residues. V dropped 3 bases and J dropped 7; count of bases not matched to a gene: 10. Germline loops: CDR1 SGDLS, CDR2 YYNGEE. The clonotype comes from a man older than 75 with acute or convalescent COVID-19. Specimen: peripheral blood. The chain links TRBV9 to TRBJ1-2; 9 nucleotides align to TRBD1. CDR3 coding DNA: TGTGCCAGCAGCGAACGACCGGGACAGGGTTCTGGCTACACCTTC. Protein: CASSERPGQGSGYTF.